The rows below give T cell receptor beta chains drawn from one sample of a study of blood T cells in healthy people across ages. TCRdb re-called the 5' RACE reads through MiXCR, storing one row per CDR3 protein. The sample includes about 1,400,000 distinct CDR3 sequences, 59% seen only once; the top ten take 5% to 7%. The sequencing sample was made of blood. These receptors were taken from a man between 18 and 35 years old in good health. CDR3s include the opening cysteine and the closing phenylalanine or tryptophan. A D gene is named only where the DNA matches it firmly. Clone size appears in some rows only: once, few, many, or a class for an expanded clone.

j_call d_call clone_size v_call cdr3_nt cdr3_aa
TRBJ2-1 TRBD1 - TRBV4-1 TGCGCCAGCAGCCATATGGGGACAGGGGAGCAGTTCTTC CASSHMGTGEQFF
TRBJ2-5 - once TRBV6-2/TRBV6-3 TGTGCCACCCATGGGGGCAGACAAGAGACCCAGTACTTC CATHGGRQETQYF
TRBJ2-4 - - TRBV5-1 TGCGCCAGCAAAATAGACGAGGCAGACATTCAGTACTTC CASKIDEADIQYF
TRBJ2-3 - - TRBV20-1 TGCAGTGCTCAGACAGGGAGGCATAGCACAGATACGCAGTATTTT CSAQTGRHSTDTQYF
TRBJ2-5 - - TRBV7-9 TGTGCCAGCAGCTTACGGGGGTATTTCATCCAAGAGACCCAGTACTTC CASSLRGYFIQETQYF
TRBJ2-1 - - TRBV4-1 TGCGCCAGCAGCCAATACCCCCTGGCGGAGCAATACAATGAGCAGTTCTTC CASSQYPLAEQYNEQFF
TRBJ2-7 TRBD2 few TRBV12-3/TRBV12-4 TGTGCCAGCAGCACTAGCGGGCTATCCTACGAGCAGTACTTC CASSTSGLSYEQYF
TRBJ2-2 - once TRBV3-1 TGTGCCAGCAGCCAAGATGTCTACACAACGACCGGGGAGCTGTTTTTT CASSQDVYTTTGELFF
TRBJ2-7 - - TRBV2 TGTGCCAGCAGTGAGGTAGAAACGGATGAGAACGAGCAGTACTTC CASSEVETDENEQYF
TRBJ2-7 - - TRBV10-3 TGTGCCATCAGCGTCGGGACCCACTACGAGCAGTACTTC CAISVGTHYEQYF
TRBJ2-1 TRBD2 few TRBV2 TGTGCCAGCAGTGAACCGAGGACTAGCGGGAGGTTGAATGAGCAGTTCTTC CASSEPRTSGRLNEQFF
TRBJ2-5 - - TRBV9 TGTGCCAGCGCCGCAAGCGGGACCCAGTACTTC CASAASGTQYF
TRBJ2-7 TRBD1 - TRBV7-2 TGTGCCAGCAGCTTATTGGGACAGAATCCCTACGAGCAGTACTTC CASSLLGQNPYEQYF
TRBJ2-3 TRBD1 - TRBV6-2/TRBV6-3 TGTGCCAGCAGTCAGGGGACAGGGGGCTTCGCTGACACGCAGTATTTT CASSQGTGGFADTQYF
TRBJ2-7 TRBD2 - TRBV4-1 TGCGCCAGCAGGCAAACTATAGCGGGAGCCCTCGACGAGCAGTACTTC CASRQTIAGALDEQYF
TRBJ2-1 TRBD1 - TRBV9 TGTGCCAGCAGTGGAGCCGGGACAGGGGGCCTGAAGCTGGTTGATGAGCAGTTCTTC CASSGAGTGGLKLVDEQFF
TRBJ2-5 - - TRBV25-1 TGTGCCAGCAGTGAAGGACTAAGTCATCATGAGCAGTACTTC CASSEGLSHHEQYF
TRBJ2-7 TRBD2 - TRBV4-2 TGTGCCAGCAGCCAGGAATACGGGACTAGCGGGAGGGCCTACGAGCAGTACTTC CASSQEYGTSGRAYEQYF
TRBJ2-1 - - TRBV6-2/TRBV6-3 TGTGCCAGCAGTTGCGACTGGGGCGATGAGCAGTTCTTC CASSCDWGDEQFF
TRBJ1-1 TRBD1 - TRBV27 TGTGCCACCCGACAGGGGTTGGCCGGTGAAGCTTTCTTT CATRQGLAGEAFF
TRBJ1-6 - - TRBV7-6 TGTGCCAGCAGCTTAGAGCGCTCGACCTCACCCCTCCACTTT CASSLERSTSPLHF
TRBJ2-7 - few TRBV3-1 TGTGCCAGCAGCCACCCGAAAATACAGGGAAACGAGCAGTACTTC CASSHPKIQGNEQYF
TRBJ2-3 TRBD2 many TRBV6-4 TGTGCCAGCACGGCTAGCGGGGGAAACACAGATACGCAGTATTTT CASTASGGNTDTQYF
TRBJ2-7 TRBD2 - TRBV12-3/TRBV12-4 TGTGCCAGCAGTTTTGGAGCGGGGGACACCTCCTACGAGCAGTACTTC CASSFGAGDTSYEQYF
TRBJ1-2 - - TRBV4-2 TGTGCCAGCAGCCAAGTTCAGCAGGGACCGAGTGGCTACACCTTC CASSQVQQGPSGYTF
TRBJ2-7 - - TRBV30 TGTGCCTGGAGTGTAGTCGGCTACTCCTACGAGCAGTACTTC CAWSVVGYSYEQYF
TRBJ2-7 TRBD2 few TRBV29-1 TGCAGCGTTGGACTAGCCCTCGAGCAGTACTTC CSVGLALEQYF
TRBJ2-3 TRBD2 few TRBV7-8 TGTGCCAGCAGCTATTTAGCGGGGTACACAGATACGCAGTATTTT CASSYLAGYTDTQYF
TRBJ1-6 - - TRBV27 TGTGCCAGCACAGGGCTCGGCCCGACACCCCTCCACTTT CASTGLGPTPLHF
TRBJ2-1 TRBD2 - TRBV28 TGTGCCAGCAGCTGGGGACTAGCGGGCCCCAATGAGCAGTTCTTC CASSWGLAGPNEQFF
TRBJ2-5 - - TRBV7-9 TGTGCCAGCAGCTTATCCCCGCGTGCGCAAGAGACCCAGTACTTC CASSLSPRAQETQYF
TRBJ2-1 - - TRBV29-1 TGCAGCGTTGTCGGAGGGGGGGTCGCCTACAATGAGCAGTTCTTC CSVVGGGVAYNEQFF
TRBJ2-1 TRBD2 - TRBV20-1 TGCAGTCGTACCGGGGGGATCAAGGGCAATGAGCAGTTCTTC CSRTGGIKGNEQFF